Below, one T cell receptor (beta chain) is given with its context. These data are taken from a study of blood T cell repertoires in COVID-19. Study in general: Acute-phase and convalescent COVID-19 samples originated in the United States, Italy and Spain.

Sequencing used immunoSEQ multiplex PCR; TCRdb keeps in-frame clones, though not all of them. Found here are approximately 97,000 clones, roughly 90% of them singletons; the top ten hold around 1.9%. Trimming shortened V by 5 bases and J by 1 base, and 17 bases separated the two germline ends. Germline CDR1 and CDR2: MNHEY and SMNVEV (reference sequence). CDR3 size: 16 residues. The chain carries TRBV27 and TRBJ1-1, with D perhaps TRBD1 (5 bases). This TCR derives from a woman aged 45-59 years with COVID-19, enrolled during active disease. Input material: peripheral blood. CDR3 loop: CASSDSGLVKNTEAFF. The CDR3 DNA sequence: TGTGCCAGCAGTGACTCAGGGTTGGTGAAGAACACTGAAGCTTTCTTT.